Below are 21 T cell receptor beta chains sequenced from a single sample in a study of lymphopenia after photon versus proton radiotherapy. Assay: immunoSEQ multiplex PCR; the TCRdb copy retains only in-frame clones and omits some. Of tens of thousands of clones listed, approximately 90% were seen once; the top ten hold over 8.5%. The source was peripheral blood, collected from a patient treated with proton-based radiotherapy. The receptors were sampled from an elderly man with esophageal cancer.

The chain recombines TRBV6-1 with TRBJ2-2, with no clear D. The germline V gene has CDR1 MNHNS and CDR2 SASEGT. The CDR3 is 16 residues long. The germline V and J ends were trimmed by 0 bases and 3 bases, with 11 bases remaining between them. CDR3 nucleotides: TGTGCCAGCAGTGAAGCCGTGTCGTGGTACACCGGGGAGCTGTTTTTT. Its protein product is CASSEAVSWYTGELFF.

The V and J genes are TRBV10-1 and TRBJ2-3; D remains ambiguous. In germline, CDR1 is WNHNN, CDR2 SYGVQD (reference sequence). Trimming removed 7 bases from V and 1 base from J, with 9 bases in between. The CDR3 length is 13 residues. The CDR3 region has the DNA TGCGCCAGCACTGCATCAGGCACAGATACGCAGTATTTT. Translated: CASTASGTDTQYF.

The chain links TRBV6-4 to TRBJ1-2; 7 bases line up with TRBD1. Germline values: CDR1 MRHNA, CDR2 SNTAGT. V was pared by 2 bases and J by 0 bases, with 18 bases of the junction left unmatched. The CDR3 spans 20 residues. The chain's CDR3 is CASSDTKFENAQGTNYGYTF. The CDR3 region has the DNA TGTGCCAGCAGTGACACCAAATTCGAAAACGCACAGGGGACTAACTATGGCTACACCTTC.

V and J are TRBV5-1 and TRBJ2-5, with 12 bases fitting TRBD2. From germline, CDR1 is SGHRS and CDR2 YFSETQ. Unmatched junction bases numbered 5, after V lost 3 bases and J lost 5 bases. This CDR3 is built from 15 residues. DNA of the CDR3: TGCGCCAGCAGCTCCGGACTAGCGGGATGGGAGACCCAGTACTTC. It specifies CASSSGLAGWETQYF. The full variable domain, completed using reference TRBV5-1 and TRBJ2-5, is KAGVTQTPRYLIKTRGQQVTLSCSPISGHRSVSWYQQTPGQGLQFLFEYFSETQRNKGNFPGRFSGRQFSNSRSEMNVSTLELGDSALYLCASSSGLAGWETQYFGPGTRLLVL.

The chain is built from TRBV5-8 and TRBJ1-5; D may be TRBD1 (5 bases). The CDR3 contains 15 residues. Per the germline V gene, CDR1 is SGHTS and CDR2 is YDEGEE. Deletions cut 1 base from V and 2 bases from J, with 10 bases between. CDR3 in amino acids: CASSLNGAGNQPQHF. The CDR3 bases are TGTGCCAGCAGCTTGAACGGGGCGGGCAATCAGCCCCAGCATTTT.

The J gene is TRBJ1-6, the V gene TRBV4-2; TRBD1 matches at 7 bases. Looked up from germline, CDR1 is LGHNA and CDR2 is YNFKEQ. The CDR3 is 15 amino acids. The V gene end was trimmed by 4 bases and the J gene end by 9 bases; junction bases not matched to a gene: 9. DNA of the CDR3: TGTGCCAGCAGCCCAGACGAGGGGGCTCGTTCACCCCTCCACTTT. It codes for CASSPDEGARSPLHF.

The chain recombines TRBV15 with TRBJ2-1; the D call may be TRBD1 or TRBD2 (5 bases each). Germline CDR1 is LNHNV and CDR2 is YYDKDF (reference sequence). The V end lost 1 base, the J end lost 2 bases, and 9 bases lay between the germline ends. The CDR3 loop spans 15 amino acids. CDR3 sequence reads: CATSRGRGAYNEQFF. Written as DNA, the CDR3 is TGTGCCACCAGCAGAGGCCGGGGCGCCTACAATGAGCAGTTCTTC.

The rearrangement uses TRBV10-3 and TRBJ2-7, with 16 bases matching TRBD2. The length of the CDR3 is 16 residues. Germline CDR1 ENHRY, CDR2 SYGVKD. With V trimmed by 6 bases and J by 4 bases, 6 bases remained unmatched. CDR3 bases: TGTGCCATCAGAGCCCAGGGACTAGCGGGAGGGTACGAGCAGTACTTC. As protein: CAIRAQGLAGGYEQYF.

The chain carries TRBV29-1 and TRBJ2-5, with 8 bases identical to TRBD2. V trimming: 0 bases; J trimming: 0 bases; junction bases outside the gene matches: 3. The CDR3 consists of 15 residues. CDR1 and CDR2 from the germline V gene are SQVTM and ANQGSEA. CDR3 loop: CSVEDRGGYQETQYF. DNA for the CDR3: TGCAGCGTTGAAGATCGCGGGGGGTACCAAGAGACCCAGTACTTC.

The CDR3 protein is CASSRQGPYEQYF. For the CDR3, the DNA is TGTGCCAGTAGCCGGCAGGGGCCATACGAGCAGTACTTC. The V and J genes are TRBV19 and TRBJ2-7; D possibly corresponds to TRBD1 (6 bases). In germline, CDR1 is LNHDA, CDR2 SQIVND (reference sequence). This CDR3 comprises 13 residues. Trimming pared 6 bases from V and 4 bases from J, leaving 13 bases between.

CDR3 DNA sequence: TGCGCCAGCAGCTTGGCCCGGACAATCGATGAAAAACTGTTTTTT. Protein sequence: CASSLARTIDEKLFF. The chain uses TRBV5-1 and TRBJ1-4; the D gene is possibly TRBD1 (5 bases). The CDR3 runs 15 residues. In germline, CDR1 is SGHRS, CDR2 YFSETQ. Trimming stripped 0 bases from V and 6 bases from J, with 12 bases between.

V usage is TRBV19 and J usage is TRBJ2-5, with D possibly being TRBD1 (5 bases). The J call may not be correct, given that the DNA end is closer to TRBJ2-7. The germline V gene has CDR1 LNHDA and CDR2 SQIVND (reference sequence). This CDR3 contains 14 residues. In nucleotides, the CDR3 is TGTGCCAGTAGTATGCAGGGTGGTAGAGACGAGCAGTACTTC. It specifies CASSMQGGRDEQYF.

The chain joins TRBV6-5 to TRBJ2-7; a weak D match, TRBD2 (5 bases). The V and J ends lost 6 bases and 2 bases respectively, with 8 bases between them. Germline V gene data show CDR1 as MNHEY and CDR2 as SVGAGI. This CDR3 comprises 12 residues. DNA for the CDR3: TGTGCCAGCAGCCCGGGGACCTACGAGCAGTACTTC. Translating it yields CASSPGTYEQYF.

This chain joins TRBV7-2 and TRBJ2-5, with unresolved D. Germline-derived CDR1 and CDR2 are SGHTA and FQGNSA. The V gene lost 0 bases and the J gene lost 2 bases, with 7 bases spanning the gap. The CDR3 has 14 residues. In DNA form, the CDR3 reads TGTGCCAGCAGCTTAGCGAGTCGACAAGAGACCCAGTACTTC. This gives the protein CASSLASRQETQYF.

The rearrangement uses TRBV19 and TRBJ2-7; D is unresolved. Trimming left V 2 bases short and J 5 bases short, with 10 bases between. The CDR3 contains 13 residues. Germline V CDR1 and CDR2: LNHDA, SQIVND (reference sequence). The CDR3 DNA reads TGTGCCAGTAGTATAAATTTGATGGACGAGCAGTACTTC. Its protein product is CASSINLMDEQYF. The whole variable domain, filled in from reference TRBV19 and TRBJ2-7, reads DGGITQSPKYLFRKEGQNVTLSCEQNLNHDAMYWYRQDPGQGLRLIYYSQIVNDFQKGDIAEGYSVSREKKESFPLTVTSAQKNPTAFYLCASSINLMDEQYFGPGTRLTVT.

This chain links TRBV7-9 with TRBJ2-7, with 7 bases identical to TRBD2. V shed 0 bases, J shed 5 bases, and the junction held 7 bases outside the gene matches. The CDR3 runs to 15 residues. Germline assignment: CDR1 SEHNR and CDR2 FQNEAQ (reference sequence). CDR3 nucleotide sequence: TGTGCCAGCAGCTTAGCGGGCGGGAGAGGCCACGAGCAGTACTTC. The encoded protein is CASSLAGGRGHEQYF.

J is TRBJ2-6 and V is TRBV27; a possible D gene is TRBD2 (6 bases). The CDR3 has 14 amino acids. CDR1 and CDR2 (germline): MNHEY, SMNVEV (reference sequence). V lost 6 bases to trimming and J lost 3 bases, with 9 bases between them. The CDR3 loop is CASREGRGANVLTF. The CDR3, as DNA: TGTGCCAGCAGGGAGGGGCGTGGGGCCAACGTCCTGACTTTC.

As DNA, the CDR3 is TGTGCCAGCAGTTTTAATATGAACACTGAAGCTTTCTTT. Translation: CASSFNMNTEAFF. The chain has TRBV11-3 and TRBJ1-1; D remains ambiguous. The CDR3 sequence is 13 residues long. Deletions cut 6 bases from V and 0 bases from J, with 8 bases between. Germline loops: CDR1 SGHNT, CDR2 YENEEA.

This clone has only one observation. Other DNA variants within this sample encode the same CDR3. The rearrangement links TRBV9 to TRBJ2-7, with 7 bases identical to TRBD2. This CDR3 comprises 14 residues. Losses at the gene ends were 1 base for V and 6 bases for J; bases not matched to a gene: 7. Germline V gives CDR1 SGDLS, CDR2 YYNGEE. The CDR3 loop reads CASSVRWEGFEQYF. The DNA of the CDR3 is TGTGCCAGCAGCGTAAGGTGGGAGGGTTTCGAGCAGTACTTC.

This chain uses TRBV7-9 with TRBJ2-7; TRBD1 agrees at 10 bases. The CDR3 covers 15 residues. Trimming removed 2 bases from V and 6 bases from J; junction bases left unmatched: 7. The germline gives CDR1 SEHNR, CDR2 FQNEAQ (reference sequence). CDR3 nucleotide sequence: TGTGCCAGCAGCTTATTCGGGACAGGGGTTACCGAGCAGTACTTC. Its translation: CASSLFGTGVTEQYF.

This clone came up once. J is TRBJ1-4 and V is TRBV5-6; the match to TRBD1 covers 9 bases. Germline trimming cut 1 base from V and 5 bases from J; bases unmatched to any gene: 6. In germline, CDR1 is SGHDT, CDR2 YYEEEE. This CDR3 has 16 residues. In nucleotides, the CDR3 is TGTGCCAGCAGCTTGACAGGGGGCGTTTTAAATGAAAAACTGTTTTTT. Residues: CASSLTGGVLNEKLFF.